The clone carrying this T cell receptor (beta chain) has more than one count but fewer than ten. Its matching antigen is unknown. This sample stems from a study of lymphopenia after photon versus proton radiotherapy. The V end was cut by 5 bases, the J end by 0 bases, with 14 bases between. The CDR3 contains 16 residues. Germline V gene lookup returns CDR1 SGHTA and CDR2 FQGNSA. Study-level results: Photon-treated patients lost naive T cells and TCR diversity; proton-treated stayed stable.

Here immunoSEQ multiplex PCR was the method, and the copy in TCRdb shows in-frame clones only, minus some. The top ten hold approximately 11% of the sample, which has over 55,000 clones, 75% to 90% seen once. The sequence came from a man older than 75 with esophageal cancer. This rearrangement joins TRBV7-2 to TRBJ2-1, with D unresolved. Specimen: peripheral blood, collected from a patient treated with proton-based radiotherapy. The CDR3: CASSLRLVSSYNEQFF. The CDR3 nucleotides read TGTGCCAGCAGCCTCCGACTGGTTAGCTCCTACAATGAGCAGTTCTTC.